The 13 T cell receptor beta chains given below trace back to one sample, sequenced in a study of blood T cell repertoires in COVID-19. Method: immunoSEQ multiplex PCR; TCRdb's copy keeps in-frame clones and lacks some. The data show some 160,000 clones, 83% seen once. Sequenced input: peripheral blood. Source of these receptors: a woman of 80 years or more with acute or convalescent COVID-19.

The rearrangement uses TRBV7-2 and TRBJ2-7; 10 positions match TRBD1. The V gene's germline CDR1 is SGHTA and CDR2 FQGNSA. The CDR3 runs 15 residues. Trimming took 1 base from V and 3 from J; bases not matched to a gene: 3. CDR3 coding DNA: TGTGCCAGCAGCTTAGGACAGGGGGCTATCTACGAGCAGTACTTC. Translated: CASSLGQGAIYEQYF.

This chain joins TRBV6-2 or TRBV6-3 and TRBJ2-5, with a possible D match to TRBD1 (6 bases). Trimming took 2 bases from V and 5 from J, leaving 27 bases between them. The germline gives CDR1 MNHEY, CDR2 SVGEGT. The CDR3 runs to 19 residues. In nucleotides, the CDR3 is TGTGCCAGCAGTTACGAAGGGGACAAAAGGGGCTTCAAAGGGGAGACCCAGTACTTC. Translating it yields CASSYEGDKRGFKGETQYF.

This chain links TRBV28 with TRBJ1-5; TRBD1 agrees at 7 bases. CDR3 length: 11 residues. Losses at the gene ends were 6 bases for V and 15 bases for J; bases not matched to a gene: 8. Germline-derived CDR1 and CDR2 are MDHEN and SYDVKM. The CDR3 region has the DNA TGTGCCAGCAGAAGTACAGGGGATCGGCATTTT. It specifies CASRSTGDRHF.

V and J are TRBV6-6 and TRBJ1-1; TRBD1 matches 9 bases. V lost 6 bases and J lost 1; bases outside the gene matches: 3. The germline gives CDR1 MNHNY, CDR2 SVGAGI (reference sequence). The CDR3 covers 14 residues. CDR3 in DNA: TGTGCCAGCAGAGCGGGACAGGGGAACACTGAAGCTTTCTTT. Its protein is CASRAGQGNTEAFF.

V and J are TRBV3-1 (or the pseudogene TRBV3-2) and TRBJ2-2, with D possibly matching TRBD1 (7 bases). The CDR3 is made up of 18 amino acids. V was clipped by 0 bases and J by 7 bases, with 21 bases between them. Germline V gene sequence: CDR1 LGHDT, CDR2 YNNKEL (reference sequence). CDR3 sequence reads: CASSQEWGAGGSFGELFF. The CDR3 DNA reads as TGTGCCAGCAGCCAAGAATGGGGTGCAGGGGGGTCGTTCGGGGAGCTGTTTTTT.

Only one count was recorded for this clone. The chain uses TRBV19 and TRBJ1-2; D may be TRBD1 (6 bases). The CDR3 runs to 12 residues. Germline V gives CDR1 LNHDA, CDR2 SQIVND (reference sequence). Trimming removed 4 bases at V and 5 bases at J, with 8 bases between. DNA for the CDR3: TGTGCCAGTAGTACGACAGGTTATGGCTACACCTTC. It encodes CASSTTGYGYTF.

The CDR3 nucleotides are TGCGCCAGCAGCCGAAACCCCCGGAGTGGCGAGCAGTACTTC. This sequence encodes CASSRNPRSGEQYF. This chain links TRBV5-1 with TRBJ2-7; D is undetermined. Deletions cut 4 bases from V and 6 bases from J, with 17 bases between. Germline values: CDR1 SGHRS, CDR2 YFSETQ. CDR3 length equals 14 residues.

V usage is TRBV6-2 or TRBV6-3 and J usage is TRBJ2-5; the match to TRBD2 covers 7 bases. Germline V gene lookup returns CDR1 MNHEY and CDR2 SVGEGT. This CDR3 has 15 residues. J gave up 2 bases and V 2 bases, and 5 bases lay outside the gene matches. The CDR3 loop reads CASSYRGLSQETQYF. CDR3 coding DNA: TGTGCCAGCAGTTACCGGGGACTATCTCAAGAGACCCAGTACTTC.

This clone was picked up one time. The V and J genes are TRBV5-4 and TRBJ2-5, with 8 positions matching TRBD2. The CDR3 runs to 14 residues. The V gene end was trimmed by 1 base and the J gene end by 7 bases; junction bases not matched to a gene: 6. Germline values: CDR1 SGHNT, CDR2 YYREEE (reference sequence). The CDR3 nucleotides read TGTGCCAGCAGCTTGTGGACTAGCAGAGGGACCCAGTACTTC. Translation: CASSLWTSRGTQYF.

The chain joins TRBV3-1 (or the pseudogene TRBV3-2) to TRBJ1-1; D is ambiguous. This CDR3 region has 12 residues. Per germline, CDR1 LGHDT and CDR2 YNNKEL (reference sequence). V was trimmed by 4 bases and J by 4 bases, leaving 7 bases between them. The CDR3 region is CASSRRSTEAFF. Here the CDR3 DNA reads TGTGCCAGCAGCCGGAGGAGCACTGAAGCTTTCTTT.

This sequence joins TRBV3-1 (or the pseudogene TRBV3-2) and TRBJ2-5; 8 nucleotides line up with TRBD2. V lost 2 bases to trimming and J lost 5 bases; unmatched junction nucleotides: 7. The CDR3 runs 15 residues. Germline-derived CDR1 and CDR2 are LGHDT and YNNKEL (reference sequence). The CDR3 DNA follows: TGTGCCAGCAGCCAATACCGGGGGGGCGGCGAGACCCAGTACTTC. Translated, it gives CASSQYRGGGETQYF.

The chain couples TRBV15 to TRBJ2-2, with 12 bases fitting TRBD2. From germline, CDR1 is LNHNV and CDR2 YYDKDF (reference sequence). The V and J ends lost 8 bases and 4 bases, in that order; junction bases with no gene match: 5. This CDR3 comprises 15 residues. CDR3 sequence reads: CATGPGLAGTGELFF. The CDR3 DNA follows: TGTGCCACCGGCCCGGGACTAGCGGGCACCGGGGAGCTGTTTTTT.

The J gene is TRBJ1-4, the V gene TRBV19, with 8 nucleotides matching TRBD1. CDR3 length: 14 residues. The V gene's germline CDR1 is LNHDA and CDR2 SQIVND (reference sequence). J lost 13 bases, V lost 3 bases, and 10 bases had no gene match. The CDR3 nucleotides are TGTGCCAGTAGTATTCGGACAGGGTCGATCGGACTGTTTTTT. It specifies CASSIRTGSIGLFF. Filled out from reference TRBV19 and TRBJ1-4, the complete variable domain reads DGGITQSPKYLFRKEGQNVTLSCEQNLNHDAMYWYRQDPGQGLRLIYYSQIVNDFQKGDIAEGYSVSREKKESFPLTVTSAQKNPTAFYLCASSIRTGSIGLFFGSGTQLSVL.